This TCR beta chain was captured in a study of CD8 T cells in ankylosing spondylitis. This clonotype was recorded many times. Its specificity is unknown. Libraries for TCR beta were made by quantitative 5'-RACE with molecular barcodes. Via MiXCR, TCRdb re-called the 5' RACE reads, giving one row per CDR3 protein. The sample has 150,000 to 200,000 distinct CDR3 sequences; approximately 10% are singletons. The length of the CDR3 is 14 residues. Germline V lookup: CDR1 SQVTM, CDR2 ANQGSEA. With 4 bases clipped from V and 6 bases from J, the junction kept 5 bases outside the gene matches. Study outcomes and limitations: Reports say disease-linked clones showed up significantly more in matched ankylosing spondylitis synovial fluid.

The sample comprised blood, either unsorted or a sorted T cell fraction (not recorded which). This receptor was taken from a male donor with ankylosing spondylitis or in good health (not recorded which). The chain combines TRBV29-1 with TRBJ2-1; 11 bases line up with TRBD2. In nucleotides, the CDR3 is TGCAGCGTTGTAAGGGGACTAGCGGCCAATGAGCAGTTCTTC. Encoded protein: CSVVRGLAANEQFF.